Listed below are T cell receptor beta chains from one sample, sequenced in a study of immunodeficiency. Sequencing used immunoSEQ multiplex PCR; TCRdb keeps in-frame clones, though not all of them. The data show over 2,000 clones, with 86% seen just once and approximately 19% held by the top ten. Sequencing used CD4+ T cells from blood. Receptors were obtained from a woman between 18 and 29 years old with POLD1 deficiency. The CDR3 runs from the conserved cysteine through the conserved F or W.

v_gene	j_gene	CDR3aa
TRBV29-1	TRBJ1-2	CSTVERGSYTF
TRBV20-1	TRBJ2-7	CSASILGLAAYEQYF
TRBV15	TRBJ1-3	CATSSQGTGNTIYF
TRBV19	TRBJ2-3	CASSIDGREAVTDTQYF
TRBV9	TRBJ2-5	CASSVASGSQETQYF
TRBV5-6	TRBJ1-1	CASSWGAGHTEAFF
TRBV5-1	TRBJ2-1	CASSPRPENNEQFF
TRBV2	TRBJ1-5	CASTGQLDQPQHF
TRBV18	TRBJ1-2	CASSPGQGGNGYTF
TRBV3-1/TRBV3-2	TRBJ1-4	CASSLPTRKGALRKLFF
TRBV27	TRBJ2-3	CASSFGRMRADTQYF
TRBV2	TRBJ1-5	CASRASLRGQPQHF
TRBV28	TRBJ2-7	CASSSQTPPHEQYF
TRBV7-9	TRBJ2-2	CASSLARGGAGTGELFF
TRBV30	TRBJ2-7	CAWSVIVGAYEQYF
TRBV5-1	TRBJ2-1	CASSLVPDLNEQFF
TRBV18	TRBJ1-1	CASSPGQGGTAFF
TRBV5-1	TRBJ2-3	CASSLGSGYTDTQYF
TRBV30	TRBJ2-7	CAWTTTSASYEQYF
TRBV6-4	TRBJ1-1	CASSEGRNTEAFF
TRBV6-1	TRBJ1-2	CASSETGVGGYTF
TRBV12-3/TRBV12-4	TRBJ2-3	CASSLFTQYF
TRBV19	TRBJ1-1	CASRDIQGENTEAFF
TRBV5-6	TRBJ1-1	CASSTDGDMNTEAFF
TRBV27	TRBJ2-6	CASRVMTGANVLTF
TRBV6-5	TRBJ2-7	CASTSRSYEQYF
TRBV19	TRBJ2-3	CASRSQGSDTQYF
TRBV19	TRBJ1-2	CASSIGTIGGYTF
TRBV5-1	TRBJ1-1	CASSLIRDTEAFF
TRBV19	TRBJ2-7	CASSIGRGTTQPGDWPLPSYEQYF
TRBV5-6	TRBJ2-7	CASSAPYSGLVYEQYF
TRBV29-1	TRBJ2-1	CSVVIAGGEFF
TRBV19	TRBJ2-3	CASSSGRLGDTQYF
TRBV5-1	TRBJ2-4	CASSLGGTGGNIQYF
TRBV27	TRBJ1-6	CASSFWGQVNSPLHF
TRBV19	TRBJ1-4	CASSIDRTGKLFF
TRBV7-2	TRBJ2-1	CASSLGDFYNEQFF
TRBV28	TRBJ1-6	CASWGSRFSPLHF
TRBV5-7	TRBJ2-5	CASSLVQREKTQYF
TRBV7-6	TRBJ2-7	CASSLEEPSYEQYF
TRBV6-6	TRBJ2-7	CASSRTGRGYEQYF
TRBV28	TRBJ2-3	CASSTSSGRSQYF
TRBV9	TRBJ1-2	CASSVPAGTGTNYGYTF
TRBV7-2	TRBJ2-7	CASSQWGTGIVTYEQYF
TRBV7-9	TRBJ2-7	CASSSPGLPSKQYF
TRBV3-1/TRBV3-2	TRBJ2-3	CASSQEWQGAWDTQYF